Listed below are T cell receptor beta chains from one sample, sequenced in a study of CD8 T cells in ankylosing spondylitis. TCRdb re-derived calls from the 5' RACE reads in MiXCR, one entry per CDR3 protein. The repertoire holds roughly 230,000 distinct CDR3 sequences, with roughly 18% as singletons. Sequences were obtained from blood, either unsorted or a sorted T cell fraction (not recorded which). These receptors were collected from a male donor with ankylosing spondylitis or in good health (not recorded which). CDR3s include the opening cysteine and the closing phenylalanine or tryptophan. A D gene is named only where the DNA matches it firmly. Where a row states a size, it is once, few, many or the class of an expanded clone; other rows omit it.

abundance | j_gene | v_gene | d_gene | CDR3aa | CDR3nt
few | TRBJ2-7 | TRBV11-1 | TRBD2 | CASSFGLAGGLTRLDYEQYF | TGTGCCAGCAGCTTTGGACTAGCGGGAGGTCTGACCCGGCTCGACTACGAGCAGTACTTC
few | TRBJ1-6 | TRBV7-6 | NA | CASSLGPGNSPLHF | TGTGCCAGCAGCCTCGGACCAGGGAATTCACCCCTCCACTTT
many | TRBJ1-4 | TRBV5-7 | NA | CASSLEFRTATNEKLFF | TGTGCCAGCAGCTTGGAATTCCGGACAGCAACTAATGAAAAACTGTTTTTT
NA | TRBJ2-1 | TRBV10-3 | TRBD1 | CATGQGPSEQFF | TGTGCCACCGGACAGGGGCCAAGTGAGCAGTTCTTC
NA | TRBJ1-1 | TRBV19 | TRBD1 | CASSPGQGFTKAFF | TGTGCCAGTAGTCCGGGACAGGGGTTCACTAAAGCTTTCTTT
few | TRBJ2-2 | TRBV29-1 | NA | CSANEGGTGELFF | TGCAGCGCCAATGAAGGGGGTACCGGGGAGCTGTTTTTT
NA | TRBJ1-1 | TRBV29-1 | NA | CSVEDLGGTEAFF | TGCAGCGTTGAAGATCTTGGGGGAACTGAAGCTTTCTTT
NA | TRBJ2-1 | TRBV12-3/TRBV12-4 | NA | CASSYSTSLNEQFF | TGTGCCAGCAGTTATTCGACTAGTTTGAATGAGCAGTTCTTC
many | TRBJ2-1 | TRBV11-2 | TRBD2 | CASSLGDYSYNEQFF | TGTGCCAGCAGCTTAGGGGACTACTCCTACAATGAGCAGTTCTTC
few | TRBJ2-7 | TRBV29-1 | TRBD1 | CSVTGTGVLYEQYF | TGCAGCGTCACCGGGACAGGGGTTCTATACGAGCAGTACTTC
NA | TRBJ2-1 | TRBV7-2 | TRBD2 | CASSLDAGAYNEQFF | TGTGCCAGCAGCTTAGATGCGGGGGCCTACAATGAGCAGTTCTTC
many | TRBJ2-7 | TRBV29-1 | NA | CSVEGGSHEQYF | TGCAGCGTTGAGGGGGGTTCCCACGAGCAGTACTTC
few | TRBJ2-2 | TRBV29-1 | NA | CSVEKEHTGELFF | TGCAGCGTTGAAAAAGAACATACCGGGGAGCTGTTTTTT
many | TRBJ2-7 | TRBV5-1 | NA | CASSAGDGSYEQYF | TGCGCCAGCAGCGCCGGGGACGGCTCCTACGAGCAGTACTTC
few | TRBJ2-1 | TRBV11-2 | NA | CASSLDWGRGGSYNEQFF | TGTGCCAGCAGCTTAGACTGGGGTAGGGGGGGGTCCTACAATGAGCAGTTCTTC
few | TRBJ2-1 | TRBV5-5 | TRBD1 | CASSPMTGRQGDEQFF | TGTGCCAGCAGCCCAATGACAGGGAGACAAGGGGATGAGCAGTTCTTC
few | TRBJ1-1 | TRBV9 | NA | CASSVESPMGTEAFF | TGTGCCAGCAGCGTAGAGTCGCCGATGGGCACTGAAGCTTTCTTT
NA | TRBJ2-7 | TRBV9 | NA | CASSVVNSYEQYF | TGTGCCAGCAGCGTAGTGAATAGCTACGAGCAGTACTTC
NA | TRBJ2-1 | TRBV7-2 | NA | CASSFDPGTGVNEQFF | TGTGCCAGCAGCTTCGATCCAGGGACGGGCGTTAATGAGCAGTTCTTC
many | TRBJ2-6 | TRBV6-4 | NA | CASSLQGSDGANVLTF | TGTGCCAGCAGTCTCCAGGGATCTGATGGGGCCAACGTCCTGACTTTC
few | TRBJ2-1 | TRBV7-9 | TRBD2 | CASSLGSAGGHNEQFF | TGTGCCAGCAGCTTAGGTTCGGCGGGAGGCCACAATGAGCAGTTCTTC
many | TRBJ2-7 | TRBV12-3/TRBV12-4 | NA | CASSTETEPSKQYF | TGTGCCAGCAGCACTGAGACGGAACCTTCGAAGCAGTACTTC
NA | TRBJ2-7 | TRBV5-1 | NA | CASRGLRTYEQYF | TGCGCCAGCAGGGGACTCAGAACCTACGAGCAGTACTTC
few | TRBJ2-7 | TRBV12-3/TRBV12-4 | NA | CASSLSIRAYEQYF | TGTGCCAGCAGTTTGAGCATCCGGGCCTACGAGCAGTACTTC
NA | TRBJ2-7 | TRBV4-3 | NA | CASSQGQGSEEQYF | TGCGCCAGCAGCCAAGGGCAGGGTTCGGAAGAGCAGTACTTC
few | TRBJ2-3 | TRBV11-2 | TRBD2 | CASSLVKGAGGLLSTDTQYF | TGTGCCAGCAGCTTAGTGAAAGGTGCGGGAGGTCTTCTTAGCACAGATACGCAGTATTTT
NA | TRBJ2-3 | TRBV5-1 | NA | CASSPDRPSTDTQYF | TGCGCCAGCAGCCCGGACCGGCCTAGCACAGATACGCAGTATTTT
many | TRBJ2-5 | TRBV4-1 | NA | CASSQGSAGETQYF | TGCGCCAGCAGCCAAGGCTCCGCCGGGGAGACCCAGTACTTC
NA | TRBJ1-4 | TRBV5-5 | TRBD1 | CASSHGQGAEKLFF | TGTGCCAGCAGCCACGGACAGGGGGCTGAAAAACTGTTTTTT
NA | TRBJ2-1 | TRBV4-2 | TRBD2 | CASSQEVSGSYNEQFF | TGTGCCAGCAGCCAAGAGGTTAGCGGGAGTTACAATGAGCAGTTCTTC
few | TRBJ2-7 | TRBV11-2 | TRBD2 | CASSPWTSGSDEQYF | TGTGCCAGCAGCCCATGGACTAGCGGGAGTGACGAGCAGTACTTC
NA | TRBJ1-2 | TRBV27 | TRBD1 | CASSLQGANYGYTF | TGTGCCAGCAGTTTGCAGGGGGCCAACTATGGCTACACCTTC
few | TRBJ2-7 | TRBV5-1 | NA | CASSLGGEYEQYF | TGCGCCAGCAGCTTGGGGGGAGAATACGAGCAGTACTTC
few | TRBJ2-7 | TRBV20-1 | TRBD2 | CSARRLAIHEQYF | TGCAGTGCTAGGAGACTAGCTATCCACGAGCAGTACTTC
NA | TRBJ2-5 | TRBV5-1 | TRBD2 | CASSWGAGEDSETQYF | TGCGCCAGCAGCTGGGGAGCGGGAGAGGACAGCGAGACCCAGTACTTC
NA | TRBJ2-7 | TRBV29-1 | NA | CRSAVHEQYF | TGCAGGTCGGCGGTCCACGAGCAGTACTTC
many | TRBJ2-3 | TRBV6-6 | NA | CASGQPTDTQYF | TGTGCCAGCGGGCAACCCACAGATACGCAGTATTTT
NA | TRBJ1-4 | TRBV4-1 | NA | CASSHLGEGMRLVF | TGCGCCAGCAGCCACCTAGGGGAGGGAATGAGGCTGGTTTTT
many | TRBJ2-7 | TRBV20-1 | NA | CSASTGLSQYEQYF | TGCAGTGCGAGTACAGGCTTGAGTCAATACGAGCAGTACTTC
NA | TRBJ2-5 | TRBV9 | NA | CASSVAGDYQETQYF | TGTGCCAGCAGCGTAGCTGGGGACTACCAAGAGACCCAGTACTTC
few | TRBJ2-5 | TRBV20-1 | TRBD1 | CSARQGAPQETQYF | TGCAGTGCCCGGCAGGGGGCGCCGCAAGAGACCCAGTACTTC
few | TRBJ2-5 | TRBV7-6 | TRBD1 | CASSLLSGIGTGYQETQYF | TGTGCCAGCAGCTTATTATCGGGGATCGGGACAGGGTACCAAGAGACCCAGTACTTC
few | TRBJ2-7 | TRBV7-8 | NA | CASSLMTGTYEQYF | TGTGCCAGCAGCTTAATGACGGGAACCTACGAGCAGTACTTC
NA | TRBJ2-7 | TRBV14 | NA | CASSQISYEQYF | TGTGCCAGCAGCCAAATTTCCTACGAGCAGTACTTC